These T cell receptor beta chains were read from a single sample in a study of blood T cell repertoires in COVID-19. This table comes from immunoSEQ multiplex PCR, and its TCRdb copy is limited to in-frame clones, with some not included. This table has approximately 160,000 clones, 80% to 90% appearing once. Sequencing was performed on peripheral blood. These receptors originate from a man aged 40-55 years who had recovered from COVID-19. Each CDR3 is given with its conserved first and last residue. Each record gives: clone size, D gene, J gene, CDR3 length, V gene, CDR3 DNA, CDR3 protein. D genes are given only for firm matches. Clone size, where shown, is once, few, many, or a class for clones that have expanded.

clone size: -
D gene: -
J gene: TRBJ2-3
CDR3 length: 12
V gene: TRBV4-1
CDR3 DNA: TGCGCCAGCAGCCAAGCGGCAGATACGCAGTATTTT
CDR3 protein: CASSQAADTQYF

clone size: -
D gene: -
J gene: TRBJ1-4
CDR3 length: 14
V gene: TRBV15
CDR3 DNA: TGTGCCACCAGCAGGTTAGGGGTTGATGAAAAACTGTTTTTT
CDR3 protein: CATSRLGVDEKLFF

clone size: -
D gene: -
J gene: TRBJ2-4
CDR3 length: 14
V gene: TRBV7-9
CDR3 DNA: TGTGCCAGCAGCTTAGCAGGGGCTGGAGCCATTCAGTACTTC
CDR3 protein: CASSLAGAGAIQYF

clone size: once
D gene: -
J gene: TRBJ1-2
CDR3 length: 15
V gene: TRBV6-1
CDR3 DNA: TGTGCCAGCAGTGACGCCGGAGTAAGGGGCAGAGGCTACACCTTC
CDR3 protein: CASSDAGVRGRGYTF

clone size: -
D gene: TRBD1
J gene: TRBJ1-2
CDR3 length: 15
V gene: TRBV6-5
CDR3 DNA: TGTGCCAGCTTTGCCTGGGACAGGTCCGCTGTTGGCTACACCTTC
CDR3 protein: CASFAWDRSAVGYTF

clone size: -
D gene: TRBD1
J gene: TRBJ2-3
CDR3 length: 15
V gene: TRBV4-2
CDR3 DNA: TGTGCCAGCACCCAGGGGGCGGGTGAAACAGATACGCAGTATTTT
CDR3 protein: CASTQGAGETDTQYF

clone size: few
D gene: -
J gene: TRBJ1-3
CDR3 length: 15
V gene: TRBV27
CDR3 DNA: TGTGCCAGCAGTTTATCCGCTAGCTCTGGAAACACCATATATTTT
CDR3 protein: CASSLSASSGNTIYF

clone size: -
D gene: TRBD1
J gene: TRBJ1-1
CDR3 length: 14
V gene: TRBV13
CDR3 DNA: TGTGCCAGCAGCAGAACAGGGGGTGCCACTGAAGCTTTCTTT
CDR3 protein: CASSRTGGATEAFF

clone size: -
D gene: -
J gene: TRBJ2-3
CDR3 length: 16
V gene: TRBV5-1
CDR3 DNA: TGCGCCAGCAGCCCCCTCCCGGGAGTAACCACAGATACGCAGTATTTT
CDR3 protein: CASSPLPGVTTDTQYF

clone size: -
D gene: -
J gene: TRBJ2-1
CDR3 length: 15
V gene: TRBV7-8
CDR3 DNA: TGTGCCAGCAGCCCCGCAGGGACATCCTACAATGAGCAGTTCTTC
CDR3 protein: CASSPAGTSYNEQFF

clone size: -
D gene: -
J gene: TRBJ1-4
CDR3 length: 16
V gene: TRBV2
CDR3 DNA: TGTGCCAGCAAGACGATTCGGACAGAATTTAATGAAAAACTGTTTTTT
CDR3 protein: CASKTIRTEFNEKLFF

clone size: -
D gene: -
J gene: TRBJ2-7
CDR3 length: 15
V gene: TRBV6-5
CDR3 DNA: TGTGCCAGCAGTTACCAAGGGGTCGCGAGCTACGAGCAGTACTTC
CDR3 protein: CASSYQGVASYEQYF

clone size: -
D gene: -
J gene: TRBJ2-3
CDR3 length: 14
V gene: TRBV19
CDR3 DNA: TGTGCCACCCGCTCGGAGGTTTCAGGAGATACGCAGTATTTT
CDR3 protein: CATRSEVSGDTQYF